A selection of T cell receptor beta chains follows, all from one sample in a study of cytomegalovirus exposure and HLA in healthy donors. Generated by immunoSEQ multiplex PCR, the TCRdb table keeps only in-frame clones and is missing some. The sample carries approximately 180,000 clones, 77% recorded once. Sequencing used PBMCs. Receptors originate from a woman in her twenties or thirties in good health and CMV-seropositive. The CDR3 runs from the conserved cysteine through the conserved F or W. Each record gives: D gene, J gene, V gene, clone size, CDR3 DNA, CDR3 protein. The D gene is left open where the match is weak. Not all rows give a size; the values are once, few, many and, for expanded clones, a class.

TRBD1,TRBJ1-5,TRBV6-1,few,TGTGCCAGCAGTGAGGGACAGGGTGGCCTTAGCAATCAGCCCCAGCATTTT,CASSEGQGGLSNQPQHF
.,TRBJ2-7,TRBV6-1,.,TGTGCCAGCATCGCCGTTTCCGGGACATATTACGAGCAGTACTTC,CASIAVSGTYYEQYF
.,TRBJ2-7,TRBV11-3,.,TGTGCCAGCAGCTACCCCGGCGGGGAGCGGCAGTACTTC,CASSYPGGERQYF
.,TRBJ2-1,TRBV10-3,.,TGTGCCATCAGTGATTCGGGCAGGGGGGACAATGAGCAGTTCTTC,CAISDSGRGDNEQFF
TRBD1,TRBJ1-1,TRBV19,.,TGTGCCAGTAGTATGGACAGGGACACTGAAGCTTTCTTT,CASSMDRDTEAFF
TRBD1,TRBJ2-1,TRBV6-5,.,TGTGCCAGCAGTCCCGACAGGGGGCTCAATGAGCAGTTCTTC,CASSPDRGLNEQFF
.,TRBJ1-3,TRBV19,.,TGTGCCAGTAGTTCCCAGGGGTTATCTGGAAACACCATATATTTT,CASSSQGLSGNTIYF
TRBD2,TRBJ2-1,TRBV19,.,TGTGCCAGTAGCCCCGGGCTAGCGGGGTACTTCAATGAGCAGTTCTTC,CASSPGLAGYFNEQFF
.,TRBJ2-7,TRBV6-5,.,TGTGCCAGCAGTTACTTCGGTACAGGGCTTTCGGGAGAGCAGTACTTC,CASSYFGTGLSGEQYF
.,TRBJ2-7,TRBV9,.,TGTGCCAGCAGCCCCAACGGGAGAGGAGTCTTATCCTACGAGCAGTACTTC,CASSPNGRGVLSYEQYF
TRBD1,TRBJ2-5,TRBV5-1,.,TGCGCCAGCAGCTTGGCCGGGGACAGGGGGCGAGAGACCCAGTACTTC,CASSLAGDRGRETQYF
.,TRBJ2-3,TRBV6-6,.,TGTGCCGGAGCTCGAATGGGGCAGAAATACACAGATACGCAGTATTTT,CAGARMGQKYTDTQYF
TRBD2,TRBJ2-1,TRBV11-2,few,TGTGCCAGCAGCTCGGGACTAGCGGGGGATGAGCAGTTCTTC,CASSSGLAGDEQFF
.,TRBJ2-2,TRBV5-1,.,TGCGCCAGCAGCTTGGGACGGACAATCTCCACCGGGGAGCTGTTTTTT,CASSLGRTISTGELFF
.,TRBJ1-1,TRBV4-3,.,TGCGCCAGCAGCCAAGATTGGGCCTCTGTGGACACTGAAGCTTTCTTT,CASSQDWASVDTEAFF
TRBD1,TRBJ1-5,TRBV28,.,TGTGCCAGCACCCGAGACAGGGCGGATCAGCCCCAGCATTTT,CASTRDRADQPQHF
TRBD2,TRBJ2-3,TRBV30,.,TGTGCCTGGATCGGACTAGTGAGCACAGATACGCAGTATTTT,CAWIGLVSTDTQYF
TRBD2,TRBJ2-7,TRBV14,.,TGTGCCAGCAGCCCAGGACTAGCTGTCTACGAGCAGTACTTC,CASSPGLAVYEQYF
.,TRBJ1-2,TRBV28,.,TGTGCCAGCAGCTCTGCTAACCTCGCAACGAACTATGGCTACACCTTC,CASSSANLATNYGYTF
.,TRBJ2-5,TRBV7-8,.,TGTGCCAGCAGCTTAAAGGTCGGCAGGCGAGAGACCCAGTACTTC,CASSLKVGRRETQYF
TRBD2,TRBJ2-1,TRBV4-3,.,TGCGCCAGCAGCCCTTCCGGGGAGGGATACAATGAGCAGTTCTTC,CASSPSGEGYNEQFF
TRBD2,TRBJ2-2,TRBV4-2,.,TGTGCCACCGGAGGACTAGCGGGTCCCGGGGGATCCGGGGAGCTGTTTTTT,CATGGLAGPGGSGELFF
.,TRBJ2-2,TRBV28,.,TGTGCCAGCAGTCTACAGGGTTACACCGGGGAGCTGTTTTTT,CASSLQGYTGELFF
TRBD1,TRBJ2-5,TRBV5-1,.,TGCGCCAGCAGCCGTGGACAGGGCCCCCAAGAGACCCAGTACTTC,CASSRGQGPQETQYF